Listed below are T cell receptor beta chains from one sample, sequenced in a study of STAT5B mutations in CD4+ large granular lymphocyte leukemia. This table comes from immunoSEQ multiplex PCR, and its TCRdb copy is limited to in-frame clones, with some not included. Among 40,000 to 50,000 clones listed, 80% to 85% were seen once. Sequenced material: CD4+ T cells from blood buffy coats. The receptors here all came from a human donor in good health. Each CDR3 is given with its conserved first and last residue. Each record gives: J gene, D gene, clone size, CDR3 length, V gene, CDR3 DNA, CDR3 protein. The D gene is left open where the match is weak. For some rows the clone size is stated as once, few or many, or as a class when expanded; others skip it.

J: TRBJ1-5; D: NA; size: NA; length: 16; V: TRBV14; DNA: TGTGCCAGCAGGGCGAGGGATGGCAGTTTCAATCAGCCCCAGCATTTT; CDR3: CASRARDGSFNQPQHF
J: TRBJ2-7; D: NA; size: NA; length: 14; V: TRBV14; DNA: TGTGCCAGCAGCCAAGGAGGGTTCTCCTACGAGCAGTACTTC; CDR3: CASSQGGFSYEQYF
J: TRBJ2-7; D: NA; size: NA; length: 13; V: TRBV5-4; DNA: TGTGCCAGCAGCTTGCGAGGCGGGAACGAGCAGTACTTC; CDR3: CASSLRGGNEQYF
J: TRBJ1-4; D: TRBD1; size: once; length: 13; V: TRBV29-1; DNA: TGCAGCGCTCCGACAGGGGTCGGTGAAAAACTGTTTTTT; CDR3: CSAPTGVGEKLFF
J: TRBJ1-5; D: NA; size: NA; length: 12; V: TRBV18; DNA: TGTGCCAGCTCACCAGGCAATCAGCCCCAGCATTTT; CDR3: CASSPGNQPQHF
J: TRBJ1-2; D: NA; size: once; length: 13; V: TRBV5-1; DNA: TGCGCCAGCAGCTTTCAAATGACAGGTGGCTACACCTTC; CDR3: CASSFQMTGGYTF
J: TRBJ2-6; D: NA; size: NA; length: 17; V: TRBV5-4; DNA: TGTGCCAGCAACCCGGACTGGAAATTCTCTGGGGCCAACGTCCTGACTTTC; CDR3: CASNPDWKFSGANVLTF
J: TRBJ1-3; D: TRBD1; size: NA; length: 15; V: TRBV29-1; DNA: TGCAGCGTTGGGGACAGAATGAACTCTGGAAACACCATATATTTT; CDR3: CSVGDRMNSGNTIYF
J: TRBJ1-2; D: TRBD1; size: NA; length: 16; V: TRBV29-1; DNA: TGCAGCGTTGTGGGGGCCGGGACAGATTATAACTATGGCTACACCTTC; CDR3: CSVVGAGTDYNYGYTF
J: TRBJ1-5; D: NA; size: NA; length: 12; V: TRBV29-1; DNA: TGCAGCGTTAGGACGGGAAATCAGCCCCAGCATTTT; CDR3: CSVRTGNQPQHF
J: TRBJ1-2; D: NA; size: few; length: 14; V: TRBV10-3; DNA: TGTGCCATCAGTGCCCAGGGCTCTAACTATGGCTACACCTTC; CDR3: CAISAQGSNYGYTF
J: TRBJ2-7; D: TRBD2; size: NA; length: 16; V: TRBV7-3; DNA: TGTGCCAGCATCACCAAAGACGGGGGGGCCTGGTACGAGCAGTACTTC; CDR3: CASITKDGGAWYEQYF
J: TRBJ2-1; D: TRBD2; size: NA; length: 14; V: TRBV6-6; DNA: TGTGCCAGCAGAACTAGCGGAAGCTACAATGAGCAGTTCTTC; CDR3: CASRTSGSYNEQFF
J: TRBJ2-7; D: TRBD2; size: NA; length: 15; V: TRBV6-1; DNA: TGTGCCAGCAGTGAGGTTAGCGGGACACACTACGAGCAGTACTTC; CDR3: CASSEVSGTHYEQYF
J: TRBJ2-7; D: TRBD2; size: NA; length: 14; V: TRBV10-1; DNA: TGCGCCAGCAGTGAGACCGGGGAGGGCTACGAGCAGTACTTC; CDR3: CASSETGEGYEQYF
J: TRBJ1-2; D: TRBD1; size: NA; length: 15; V: TRBV19; DNA: TGTGCCAGTAGTATCTGGGACAGGGCCAACTATGGCTACACCTTC; CDR3: CASSIWDRANYGYTF
J: TRBJ2-3; D: NA; size: NA; length: 14; V: TRBV6-5; DNA: TGTGCCAGCAGTTACGGGACGGTCACAGATACGCAGTATTTT; CDR3: CASSYGTVTDTQYF
J: TRBJ2-4; D: NA; size: NA; length: 14; V: TRBV29-1; DNA: TGCAGCGTTGGTGATAGGGCAGGTAAAAACATTCAGTACTTC; CDR3: CSVGDRAGKNIQYF
J: TRBJ2-4; D: NA; size: NA; length: 14; V: TRBV4-2; DNA: TGTGCCAGCAGCCAAGGACTTACCAAAAACATTCAGTACTTC; CDR3: CASSQGLTKNIQYF
J: TRBJ1-1; D: TRBD1; size: NA; length: 14; V: TRBV7-9; DNA: TGTGCCAGCAGCCCTCCGAGGGGGCGCACTGAAGCTTTCTTT; CDR3: CASSPPRGRTEAFF
J: TRBJ1-1; D: TRBD1; size: NA; length: 13; V: TRBV6-5; DNA: TGTGCCAGCAGTTACGGGGACAGGGCTAAAGCTTTCTTT; CDR3: CASSYGDRAKAFF
J: TRBJ2-3; D: NA; size: NA; length: 16; V: TRBV11-3; DNA: TGTGCCAGCAGCCCCGGGGGATCGGCGGGACGATATACGCAGTATTTT; CDR3: CASSPGGSAGRYTQYF
J: TRBJ2-5; D: NA; size: NA; length: 12; V: TRBV2; DNA: TGTGCCAGCAGTGATCTAGCCGAGACCCAGTACTTC; CDR3: CASSDLAETQYF
J: TRBJ1-6; D: NA; size: NA; length: 12; V: TRBV5-6; DNA: TGTGCCAGCAGCTATATTGCTGCGGCCCTCCACTTT; CDR3: CASSYIAAALHF
J: TRBJ2-3; D: NA; size: NA; length: 16; V: TRBV7-6; DNA: TGTGCCAGCAGCTTACAAATCGGTAGAACGTCAGATACGCAGTATTTT; CDR3: CASSLQIGRTSDTQYF
J: TRBJ1-2; D: TRBD1; size: once; length: 16; V: TRBV27; DNA: TGTGCCAGCAGCCCGGGACAGGATCGACCTAACTATGGCTACACCTTC; CDR3: CASSPGQDRPNYGYTF
J: TRBJ1-4; D: NA; size: NA; length: 15; V: TRBV11-2; DNA: TGTGCCAGCAGGCGAGTTCCGGGTGTAAACGAAAAACTGTTTTTT; CDR3: CASRRVPGVNEKLFF